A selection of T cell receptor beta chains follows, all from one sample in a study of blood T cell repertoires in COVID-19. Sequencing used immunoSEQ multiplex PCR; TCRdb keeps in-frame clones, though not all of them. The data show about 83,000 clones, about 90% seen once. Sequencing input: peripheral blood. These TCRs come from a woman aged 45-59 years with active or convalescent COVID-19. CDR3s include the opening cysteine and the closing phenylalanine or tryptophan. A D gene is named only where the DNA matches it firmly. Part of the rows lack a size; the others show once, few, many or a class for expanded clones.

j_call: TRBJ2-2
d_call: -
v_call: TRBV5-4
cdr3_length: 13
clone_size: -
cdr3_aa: CASSLVITGELFF
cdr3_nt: TGTGCCAGCAGCTTGGTTATCACCGGGGAGCTGTTTTTT

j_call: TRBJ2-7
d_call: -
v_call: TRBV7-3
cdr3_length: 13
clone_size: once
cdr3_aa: CASSRDISYEQYF
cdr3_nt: TGTGCCAGCAGCCGGGACATCTCCTACGAGCAGTACTTC

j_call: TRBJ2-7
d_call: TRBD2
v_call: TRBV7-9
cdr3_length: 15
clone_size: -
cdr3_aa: CASSRPGGGANEQYF
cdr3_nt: TGTGCCAGCAGCCGCCCTGGCGGGGGGGCTAACGAGCAGTACTTC

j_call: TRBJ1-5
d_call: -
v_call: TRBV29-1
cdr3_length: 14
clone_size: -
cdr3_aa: CSVGGSVSNQPQHF
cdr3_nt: TGCAGCGTTGGCGGCAGCGTTAGCAATCAGCCCCAGCATTTT

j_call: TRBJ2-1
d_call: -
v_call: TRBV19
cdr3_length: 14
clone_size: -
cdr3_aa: CASSPDLWANEQFF
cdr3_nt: TGTGCCAGTAGCCCCGACCTTTGGGCCAATGAGCAGTTCTTC

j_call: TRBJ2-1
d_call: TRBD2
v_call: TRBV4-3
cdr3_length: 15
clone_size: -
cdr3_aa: CASSQVRGGYNEQFF
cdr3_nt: TGCGCCAGCAGCCAAGTCCGGGGGGGCTACAATGAGCAGTTCTTC

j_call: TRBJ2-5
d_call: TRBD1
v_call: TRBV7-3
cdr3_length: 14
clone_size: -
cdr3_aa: CASSPTGGRETQYF
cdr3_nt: TGTGCCAGCAGCCCGACAGGGGGCCGGGAGACCCAGTACTTC

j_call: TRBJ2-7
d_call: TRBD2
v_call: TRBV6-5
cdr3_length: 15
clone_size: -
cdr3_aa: CASSFIERGGYEQYF
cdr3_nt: TGTGCCAGCAGCTTTATTGAGAGGGGAGGGTACGAGCAGTACTTC

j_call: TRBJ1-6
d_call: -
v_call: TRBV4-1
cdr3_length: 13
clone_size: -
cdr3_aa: CASRTGLRSPLHF
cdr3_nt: TGCGCCAGCAGGACGGGGTTACGATCACCCCTCCACTTT

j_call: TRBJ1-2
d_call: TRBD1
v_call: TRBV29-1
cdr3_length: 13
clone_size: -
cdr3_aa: CSAAGTGLDGYTF
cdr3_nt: TGCAGCGCCGCCGGGACAGGGCTTGATGGCTACACCTTC

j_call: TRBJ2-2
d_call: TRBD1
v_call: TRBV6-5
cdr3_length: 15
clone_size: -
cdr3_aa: CASSYSPDRAGELFF
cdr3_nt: TGTGCCAGCAGTTACTCCCCGGACAGGGCCGGGGAGCTGTTTTTT

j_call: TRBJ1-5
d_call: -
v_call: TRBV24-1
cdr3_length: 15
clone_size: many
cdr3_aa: CATRGGGESNQPQHF
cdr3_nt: TGTGCCACCAGGGGCGGGGGGGAAAGCAATCAGCCCCAGCATTTT

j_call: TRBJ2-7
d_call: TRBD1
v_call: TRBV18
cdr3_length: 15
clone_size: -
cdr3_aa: CASSPPGQGAGKQYF
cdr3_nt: TGTGCCAGCTCACCACCGGGACAGGGGGCTGGAAAGCAGTACTTC

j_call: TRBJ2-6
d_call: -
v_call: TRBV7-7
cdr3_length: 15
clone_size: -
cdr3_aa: CASSPQISGANVLTF
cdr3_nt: TGTGCTAGCAGCCCTCAGATCTCTGGGGCCAACGTCCTGACTTTC

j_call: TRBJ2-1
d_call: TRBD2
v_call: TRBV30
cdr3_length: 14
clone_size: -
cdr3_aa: CAWSGEGIGLEQFF
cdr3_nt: TGTGCCTGGAGTGGGGAGGGTATTGGACTTGAGCAGTTCTTC

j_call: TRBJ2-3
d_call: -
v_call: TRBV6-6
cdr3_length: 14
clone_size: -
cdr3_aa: CASSYRVSTDTQYF
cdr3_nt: TGTGCCAGCAGTTACCGGGTGAGCACAGATACGCAGTATTTT

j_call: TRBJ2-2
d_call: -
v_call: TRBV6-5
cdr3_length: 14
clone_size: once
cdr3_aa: CASRPQGYTGELFF
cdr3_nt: TGTGCCAGCAGACCACAGGGTTACACCGGGGAGCTGTTTTTT

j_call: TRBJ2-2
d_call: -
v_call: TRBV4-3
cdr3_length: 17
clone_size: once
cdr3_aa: CASSQAPYVANTGELFF
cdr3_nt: TGCGCCAGCAGCCAAGCCCCCTACGTAGCGAACACCGGGGAGCTGTTTTTT

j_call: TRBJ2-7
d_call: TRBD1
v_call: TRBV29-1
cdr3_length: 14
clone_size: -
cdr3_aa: CSVVGTGLGQEQYF
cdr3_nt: TGCAGCGTTGTAGGGACAGGTCTAGGGCAGGAGCAGTACTTC

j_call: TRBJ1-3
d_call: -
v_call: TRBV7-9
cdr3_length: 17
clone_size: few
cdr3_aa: CASTLNPGISSGNTIYF
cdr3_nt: TGTGCCAGCACCCTAAACCCAGGGATAAGTTCTGGAAACACCATATATTTT

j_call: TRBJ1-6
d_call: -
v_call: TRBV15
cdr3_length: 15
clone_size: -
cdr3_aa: CATGHRDNYNSPLHF
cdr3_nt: TGTGCCACCGGCCACCGGGACAACTATAATTCACCCCTCCACTTT

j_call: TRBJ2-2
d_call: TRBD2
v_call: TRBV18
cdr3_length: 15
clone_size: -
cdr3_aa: CASSGLAGNTGELFF
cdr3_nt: TGTGCCAGCTCGGGACTAGCGGGCAACACCGGGGAGCTGTTTTTT

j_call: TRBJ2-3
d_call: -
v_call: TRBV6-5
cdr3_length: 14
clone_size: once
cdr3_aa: CASAVRGITDTQYF
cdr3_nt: TGTGCCAGCGCGGTCCGGGGGATCACAGATACGCAGTATTTT

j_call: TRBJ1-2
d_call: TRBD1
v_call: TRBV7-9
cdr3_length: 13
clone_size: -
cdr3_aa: CASSQTGKSGYTF
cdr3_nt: TGTGCCAGCAGCCAGACAGGGAAGAGTGGCTACACCTTC

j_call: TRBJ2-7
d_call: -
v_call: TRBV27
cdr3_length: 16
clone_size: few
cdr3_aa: CASSSLADRGVHEQYF
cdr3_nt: TGTGCCAGCAGTTCGTTGGCTGACCGGGGAGTCCACGAGCAGTACTTC

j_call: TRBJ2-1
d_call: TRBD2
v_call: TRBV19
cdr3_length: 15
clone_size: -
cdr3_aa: CASGTSGGPYNEQFF
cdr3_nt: TGTGCCAGTGGGACTAGCGGGGGGCCCTACAATGAGCAGTTCTTC

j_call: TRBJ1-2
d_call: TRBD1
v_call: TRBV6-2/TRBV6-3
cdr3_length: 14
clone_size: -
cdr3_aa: CASSSTGTAYGYTF
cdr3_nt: TGTGCCAGCAGTAGCACCGGGACAGCCTATGGCTACACCTTC

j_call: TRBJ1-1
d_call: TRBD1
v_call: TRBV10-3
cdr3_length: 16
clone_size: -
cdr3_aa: CAISESGDRENTEAFF
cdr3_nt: TGTGCCATCAGTGAGTCGGGAGACAGGGAGAACACTGAAGCTTTCTTT

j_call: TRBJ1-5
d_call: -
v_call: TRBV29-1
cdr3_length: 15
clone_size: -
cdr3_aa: CSVTTQGDSNQPQHF
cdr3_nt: TGCAGCGTTACGACACAGGGAGATAGCAATCAGCCCCAGCATTTT

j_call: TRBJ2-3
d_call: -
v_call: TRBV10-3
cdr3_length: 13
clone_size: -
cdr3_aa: CAISTSSSDTQYF
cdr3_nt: TGTGCCATCAGTACTAGTAGTTCGGATACGCAGTATTTT

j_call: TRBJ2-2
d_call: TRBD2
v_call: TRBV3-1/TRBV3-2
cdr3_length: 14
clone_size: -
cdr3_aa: CASRRAGGTGELFF
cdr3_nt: TGTGCCAGCCGCCGGGCGGGGGGGACCGGGGAGCTGTTTTTT

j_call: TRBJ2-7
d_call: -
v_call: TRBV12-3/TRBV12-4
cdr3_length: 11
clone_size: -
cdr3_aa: CASRDRYEQYF
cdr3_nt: TGTGCCAGCAGAGACAGGTACGAGCAGTACTTC

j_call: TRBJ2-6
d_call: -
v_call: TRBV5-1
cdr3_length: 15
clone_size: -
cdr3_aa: CASSLETSGANVLTF
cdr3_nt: TGCGCCAGCAGCTTGGAGACATCCGGGGCCAACGTCCTGACTTTC